One T cell receptor (beta chain) is described in this entry. Its antigen remains undetermined. Per-nucleotide qualities are absent, and no much larger clonotype sits a single base away. Every diabetic patient fulfilled standard classification criteria for type 1 or type 2 diabetes, and glucose and C-peptide were evaluated using WHO-recommended methods. Donors were excluded if they had other autoimmune diseases or infections within the previous four weeks. From each participant, around 10 milliliters of peripheral blood were collected. LymphoPrep density separation was used to isolate PBMCs. These reads were obtained on an Illumina MiSeq. Genomic DNA from sorted T cell subsets was used as template for TCRbeta CDR3 amplification. Multiplex PCR with 30 forward and 13 reverse primers amplified the TCRbeta CDR3 region. AMPure XP beads were used to purify the PCR products, after which a second roughly 25-cycle PCR added indices and adaptors. Before sequencing, the QIAquick Gel Extraction Kit was used to gel-purify the libraries. On the authors' methods: Paired-end reads were merged using FLASH and were aligned with IgBLAST to IMGT V, D and J germline references. Reads with below 70% alignment identity to germline references were discarded, and some 12 million reads were retained study-wide. IMGT definitions were followed to assign CDR3 boundaries, reading frame and productivity. Clones at or above 1% of reads were defined as highly-expanded clones, and diversity was measured by normalized Shannon entropy. Group differences in Shannon entropy were tested with unpaired two-tailed t-tests. The raw public data were reprocessed by TCRdb itself: fastp quality trimming at Q25, MiXCR clonotype calling, in-frame beta chains only. One record per CDR3 amino acid sequence lists the most common genes and DNA. None of the V and J calls come from the authors' own analysis; TCRdb made them. The sample contains about 270,000 distinct CDR3 sequences, around 47% of them found a single time. Approximately 15% of the sample lies in the top ten.

The entry originates in a study of type 1 and type 2 diabetes patients (dated by TCRdb to between 2015 and 2016). Study-level background: Eight or nine type 1 diabetes patients, a few type 2 diabetes patients and roughly six nondiabetic controls were recruited in China to form the cohort. Throughout the study, CD4 or CD8 MicroBeads on MACS columns were used to positively select CD4+ and CD8+ T cells from PBMCs. A total of more than 15 million paired-end reads were generated across the whole study. The study used high-throughput sequencing to profile TCRbeta repertoires and compare individuals with type 1 diabetes, type 2 diabetes and no diabetes. Type 2 diabetes patients served as a disease comparison group for the type 1 diabetes patients. V gene usage was similar between approximately 22-cycle and approximately 25-cycle amplification, suggesting similar primer efficiencies and random PCR bias. Sequencing of the TCRbeta libraries was paired-end and was performed on Illumina HiSeq 2000 or MiSeq instruments. Overall study results and their limits: V and J gene usage patterns of type 2 diabetes and control samples were highly correlated, averaging approximately 0.97 between samples. Few highly-expanded CD4+ clones, median one, were found in type 2 diabetes patients, accounting for a median about 4% of reads. The study groups were not matched for age and gender, which could bias interpretation. Only a limited number of T2D and control samples were sequenced, so some T1D-only HECs might also appear in more T2D or control samples. Type 2 diabetes repertoires showed high diversity, significantly greater than type 1 diabetes repertoires in both CD4+ and CD8+ T cells.

Relative to germline, V is 2 bases shorter and J is 3 bases shorter, with 14 bases between their ends. The CDR3 goes from the cysteine to the phenylalanine over 15 residues. The read is trimmed to its CDR3 DNA, 45 bases read in frame from base 1. Recombination joined TRBV12-3 or TRBV12-4 with TRBJ2-7; the D gene is unclear. The receptor was derived from a man in his late teens or twenties with type 2 diabetes. The sequenced sample was peripheral blood mononuclear cells (PBMCs). The sequenced DNA is TGTGCCAGCAGTTTATGGACCTCCCAACTCTACGAGCAGTACTTC. Translated, it reads CASSLWTSQLYEQYF.